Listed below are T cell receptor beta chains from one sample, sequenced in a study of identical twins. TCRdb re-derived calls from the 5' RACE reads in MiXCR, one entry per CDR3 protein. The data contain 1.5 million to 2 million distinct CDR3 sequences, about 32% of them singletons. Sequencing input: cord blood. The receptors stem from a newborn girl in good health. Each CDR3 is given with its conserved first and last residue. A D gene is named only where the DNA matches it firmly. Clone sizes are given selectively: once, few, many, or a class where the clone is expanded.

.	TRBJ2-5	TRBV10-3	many	CAISESLELQETQYF	TGTGCCATCAGTGAGTCCCTGGAGCTTCAAGAGACCCAGTACTTC
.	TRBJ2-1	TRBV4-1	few	CASSQGRTDLNEQFF	TGCGCCAGCAGCCAAGGTAGGACCGATCTAAATGAGCAGTTCTTC
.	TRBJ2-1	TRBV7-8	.	CASSLVVRTRESYNEQFF	TGTGCCAGCAGCTTAGTAGTTCGGACAAGGGAATCCTACAATGAGCAGTTCTTC
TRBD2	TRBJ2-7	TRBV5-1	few	CASSLFVGTSVYEQYF	TGCGCCAGCAGCTTGTTTGTCGGGACTAGCGTTTACGAGCAGTACTTC
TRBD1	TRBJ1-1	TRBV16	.	CASSHYTGAAWAFF	TGTGCCAGCAGCCATTACACAGGGGCGGCCTGGGCTTTCTTT
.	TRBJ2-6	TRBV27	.	CASSLDLFSGANVLTF	TGTGCCAGCAGCCTTGATCTGTTCTCTGGGGCCAACGTCCTGACTTTC
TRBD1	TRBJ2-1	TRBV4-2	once	CASSQGGLGGRPYNEQFF	TGTGCCAGCAGCCAAGGGGGCTTAGGGGGCCGACCCTACAATGAGCAGTTCTTC
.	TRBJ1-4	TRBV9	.	CASSVDRGGDEKLFF	TGTGCCAGCAGCGTAGATCGGGGTGGTGATGAAAAACTGTTTTTT
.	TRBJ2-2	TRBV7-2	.	CASSLAGQGVGAGELFF	TGTGCCAGCAGCTTAGCGGGTCAGGGTGTTGGTGCCGGGGAGCTGTTTTTT
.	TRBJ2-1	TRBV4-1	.	CASSQDAPSYNEQFF	TGCGCCAGCAGCCAAGATGCCCCTAGCTACAATGAGCAGTTCTTC
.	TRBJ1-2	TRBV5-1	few	CASSIDPGRYGYTF	TGCGCCAGCAGCATAGATCCGGGCCGCTATGGCTACACCTTC
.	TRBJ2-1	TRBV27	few	CASSQTTGHEQFF	TGTGCCAGCAGCCAGACCACCGGCCATGAGCAGTTCTTC
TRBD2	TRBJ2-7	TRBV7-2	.	CASSVSPGTSGGSYEQYF	TGTGCCAGCAGCGTGAGTCCCGGGACTAGCGGGGGCTCCTACGAGCAGTACTTC
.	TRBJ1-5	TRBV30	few	CAWSRDSRGNQPQHF	TGTGCCTGGAGTAGGGACTCAAGGGGGAATCAGCCCCAGCATTTT
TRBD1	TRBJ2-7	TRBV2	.	CASKETGLTYEQYF	TGTGCCAGCAAGGAGACAGGGCTAACCTACGAGCAGTACTTC
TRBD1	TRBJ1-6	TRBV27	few	CASSKGQTNSPLHF	TGTGCCAGCAGTAAGGGACAGACGAATTCACCCCTCCACTTT
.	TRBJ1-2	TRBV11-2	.	CASSLVVGRGYTF	TGTGCCAGCAGCTTAGTCGTAGGGAGGGGCTACACCTTC
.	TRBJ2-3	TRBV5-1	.	CASSSDSPGTDTQYF	TGCGCCAGCAGCTCGGACAGCCCAGGGACAGATACGCAGTATTTT
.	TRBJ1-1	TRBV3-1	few	CASSRDVRTEAFF	TGTGCCAGCAGCCGGGACGTACGCACTGAAGCTTTCTTT
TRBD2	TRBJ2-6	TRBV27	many	CASSREGFHSGANVLTF	TGTGCCAGCAGTCGGGAGGGTTTTCACTCTGGGGCCAACGTCCTGACTTTC
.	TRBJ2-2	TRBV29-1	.	CSVLANTGELFF	TGCAGCGTTTTGGCGAACACCGGGGAGCTGTTTTTT
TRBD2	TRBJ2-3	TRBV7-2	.	CASSLVGGGATDTQYF	TGTGCCAGCAGCTTAGTTGGCGGGGGGGCGACAGATACGCAGTATTTT
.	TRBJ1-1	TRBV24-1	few	CATSAPGSDREAFF	TGTGCCACCAGTGCTCCCGGATCCGACAGGGAAGCTTTCTTT
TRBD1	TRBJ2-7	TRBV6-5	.	CASSRTGQVEEQYF	TGTGCCAGCAGCAGAACGGGACAGGTAGAAGAGCAGTACTTC
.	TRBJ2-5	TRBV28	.	CASRTGTKETQYF	TGTGCCAGCCGGACCGGGACAAAAGAGACCCAGTACTTC
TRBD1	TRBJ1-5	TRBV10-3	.	CAISPGGSEQPQHF	TGTGCCATCAGTCCAGGGGGCTCAGAACAGCCCCAGCATTTT
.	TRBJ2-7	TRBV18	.	CASSLHLSSYNEQYF	TGTGCCAGCTCACTCCATTTGAGCTCCTACAATGAGCAGTACTTC
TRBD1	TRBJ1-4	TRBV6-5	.	CASSSPGPGGEKLFF	TGTGCCAGCAGTAGTCCGGGCCCAGGGGGGGAAAAACTGTTTTTT
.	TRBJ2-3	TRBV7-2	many	CASSLAHGLPDTQYF	TGTGCCAGCAGCTTAGCGCACGGTTTACCAGATACGCAGTATTTT
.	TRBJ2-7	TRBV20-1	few	CSARKLKRATYEQYF	TGCAGTGCTAGAAAACTCAAGCGGGCTACCTACGAGCAGTACTTC
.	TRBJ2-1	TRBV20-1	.	CSARLLPTPNEQFF	TGCAGTGCTAGGTTACTTCCCACCCCAAATGAGCAGTTCTTC
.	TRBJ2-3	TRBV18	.	CASSPRGRGYQADTQYF	TGTGCCAGCTCACCCCGGGGCAGGGGATACCAAGCGGATACGCAGTATTTT
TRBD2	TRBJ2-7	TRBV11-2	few	CASSGWASGSYEQYF	TGTGCCAGCAGCGGTTGGGCTAGCGGTTCCTACGAGCAGTACTTC